The 10 T cell receptor beta chains below come from one sample, sequenced in a study of blood T cell repertoires in COVID-19. Profiled with immunoSEQ multiplex PCR; TCRdb holds only in-frame clones, not every one. The table lists approximately 28,000 clones, about three quarters of them singletons, with around 21% in the top ten. Sequenced: peripheral blood. The source of these receptors is a boy under 10 years old with active or convalescent COVID-19.

By share, this clone ranks as medium-sized. CDR3 amino acids: CASSPFSGETQYF. The CDR3 DNA follows: TGCGCCAGCAGCCCTTTTAGCGGAGAGACCCAGTACTTC. The chain couples TRBV4-3 to TRBJ2-5, with a possible D match to TRBD2 (6 bases). CDR3 length: 13 residues. Germline V gene lookup returns CDR1 LGHNA and CDR2 YSLEER. V was pared by 4 bases and J by 4 bases, with 10 bases between.

V is TRBV5-6 and J is TRBJ1-3, with TRBD1 matching over 8 bases. The CDR3 loop spans 16 amino acids. Germline lookup yields CDR1 SGHDT and CDR2 YYEEEE. V lost 2 bases to trimming and J lost 3 bases; unmatched junction nucleotides: 7. The CDR3 sequence: CASSLRTGSIGNTIYF. As DNA, the CDR3 is TGTGCCAGCAGCTTACGGACAGGGTCCATTGGAAACACCATATATTTT.

This chain connects TRBV5-1 to TRBJ2-1, with 9 positions matching TRBD2. J lost 0 bases, V lost 5 bases, and 15 bases had no gene match. CDR1 and CDR2 from the germline V gene are SGHRS and YFSETQ. This CDR3 contains 19 residues. CDR3 protein: CASRQLLAGATSSYNEQFF. The CDR3, as DNA: TGCGCCAGCAGACAGCTATTAGCGGGAGCGACAAGCTCCTACAATGAGCAGTTCTTC.

The V gene is TRBV3-1 (or the pseudogene TRBV3-2), the J gene TRBJ1-2; tentatively, D is TRBD1 (5 bases). Germline loops: CDR1 LGHDT, CDR2 YNNKEL (reference sequence). The CDR3 totals 16 residues. V lost 6 bases, J lost 1 base, and 18 bases lay in between. This chain's CDR3 is CASSHNGGISNYGYTF. The CDR3 DNA reads as TGTGCCAGCAGTCATAACGGGGGAATAAGTAACTATGGCTACACCTTC.

This clone showed up just a few times. This chain connects TRBV29-1 to TRBJ2-5; D might be TRBD1 (6 bases). The CDR3 has 15 amino acids. With 6 bases removed from V and 2 bases from J, the gap between germline ends came to 19 bases. From germline, CDR1 is SQVTM and CDR2 ANQGSEA. The CDR3: CSVQATRTDQETQYF. Here the CDR3 DNA reads TGCAGCGTGCAAGCTACTAGGACAGATCAAGAGACCCAGTACTTC.

This clone has just one count. This chain connects TRBV4-1 to TRBJ2-7, with 10 positions matching TRBD2. The trim removed 4 bases at V and 2 bases at J, leaving 8 bases unmatched. Germline values: CDR1 MGHRA, CDR2 YSYEKL. The CDR3 runs 16 residues. This CDR3 is CASSPRGLAITYEQYF. CDR3 nucleotides: TGCGCCAGCAGCCCTAGGGGACTAGCGATTACCTACGAGCAGTACTTC.

The gene calls are TRBV19 and TRBJ2-1; TRBD1 matches at 7 bases. The trim removed 11 bases at V and 7 bases at J, leaving 8 bases unmatched. There are 12 residues in the CDR3. The germline CDR1 and CDR2 sequences are LNHDA and SQIVND (reference sequence). The CDR3 DNA is TGTGCCGTGACAGGGTGGGGTAATGAGCAGTTCTTC. Its translation is CAVTGWGNEQFF.

The chain recombines TRBV18 with TRBJ1-3, with 8 nucleotides matching TRBD1. The CDR3 contains 15 residues. V was clipped by 0 bases and J by 2 bases; unmatched bases: 0. Per germline, CDR1 KGHSH and CDR2 LQKENI. The CDR3 region is CASSPPDRAGNTIYF. CDR3 sequence (DNA): TGTGCCAGCTCACCACCGGACAGGGCTGGAAACACCATATATTTT.

This clone was seen once. The chain couples TRBV27 to TRBJ1-5, with D hard to call. The CDR3 sequence is 15 residues long. The germline gives CDR1 MNHEY, CDR2 SMNVEV (reference sequence). The V end was cut by 5 bases, the J end by 4 bases, with 15 bases between. CDR3 coding DNA: TGTGCCAGCAGTCCTGCAGGAACCCCAAATCAGCCCCAGCATTTT. It translates to CASSPAGTPNQPQHF.

This clone occurred a few times. The V call is TRBV19, the J call TRBJ2-5; 8 bases align to TRBD2. CDR3 length equals 15 residues. V shed 2 bases and J 4 bases; nucleotides not matched to a gene: 6. In germline, CDR1 is LNHDA, CDR2 SQIVND (reference sequence). The CDR3 nucleotides are TGTGCCAGTAGTATACCGGGACTAGGAGGAGAGACCCAGTACTTC. Translating gives CASSIPGLGGETQYF.